Below are 3 T cell receptor beta chains sequenced from a single sample in a study of T cells in Graves' hyperthyroidism and ophthalmopathy. RNA transcripts yielded amplified TCR beta CDR3 regions. TCR CDR3 regions were first amplified by RT-PCR with HTBI primers. TCRdb reprocessed the multiplex PCR reads with MiXCR, giving one entry per CDR3 protein. Among roughly 700,000 distinct CDR3 sequences listed, 14% were seen once. The sample consisted of blood. Receptor source: a woman aged 18 to 35 with Graves' hyperthyroidism.

This clonotype counts as medium-sized. The chain links TRBV28 to TRBJ1-5; D is perhaps TRBD1 (5 bases). V was shortened by 6 bases and J by 4 bases, with 16 bases between the two germline ends. Germline lookup yields CDR1 MDHEN and CDR2 SYDVKM. This CDR3 region has 15 residues. The CDR3 is CASSKGREGNQPQHF. The DNA of the CDR3 is TGTGCCAGCAGCAAGGGACGCGAGGGAAATCAGCCCCAGCATTTT.

This clonotype was counted many times. CDR3 loop: CASSQGTTDTQYF. The CDR3 bases are TGTGCCAGCTCCCAGGGCACGACAGATACGCAGTATTTT. V usage is TRBV13 and J usage is TRBJ2-3, with D possibly matching TRBD1 (5 bases). The germline V gene has CDR1 PRHDT and CDR2 FYEKMQ (reference sequence). The V gene lost 8 bases and the J gene lost 3 bases, with 12 bases spanning the gap. The CDR3 runs to 13 residues. Using reference TRBV13 and TRBJ2-3 for the parts outside the CDR3, the full variable domain is AAGVIQSPRHLIKEKRETATLKCYPIPRHDTVYWYQQGPGQDPQFLISFYEKMQSDKGSIPDRFSAQQFSDYHSELNMSSLELGDSALYFCASSQGTTDTQYFGPGTRLTVL.

This clonotype was detected ten times or more. The rearrangement joins TRBV12-3 or TRBV12-4 to TRBJ2-7; 9 positions match TRBD1. The junction had 4 bases not matched to a gene; V was cut back by 5 bases and J by 2 bases. The CDR3 consists of 14 residues. The CDR3 loop reads CASSPWTGAYEQYF. CDR3 coding DNA: TGTGCCAGCAGTCCTTGGACAGGGGCCTACGAGCAGTACTTC.